The sequence of this T cell receptor (beta chain) was determined in a study of T cell responses to AZD1222 COVID-19 vaccine. General observations from the study: The donor cohort was predominantly white British with a female majority, and clonal diversity may have been underestimated. Researchers took repertoire samples only after the peak T cell response had come. Two AZD1222 doses significantly raised spike-specific TCR breadth and depth over controls.

The V and J ends lost 2 bases and 3 bases respectively, with 3 bases between them. The germline CDR1 and CDR2 sequences are KGHDR and SFDVKD. The CDR3 is 12 residues long. Notes on this clone: No antigen is known for it.

The protocol was immunoSEQ multiplex PCR, while the TCRdb copy is restricted to in-frame clones and leaves out a portion. The sample records roughly 150,000 clones, approximately 94% being singletons. This TCR derives from an adult in good health. The chain links TRBV24-1 to TRBJ1-2; D is uncertain. Sequencing used peripheral blood, obtained on day 0 of AZD1222 vaccination. CDR3 coding DNA: TGTGCCACCAGTGATTACGACTATGGCTACACCTTC. The encoded protein is CATSDYDYGYTF.